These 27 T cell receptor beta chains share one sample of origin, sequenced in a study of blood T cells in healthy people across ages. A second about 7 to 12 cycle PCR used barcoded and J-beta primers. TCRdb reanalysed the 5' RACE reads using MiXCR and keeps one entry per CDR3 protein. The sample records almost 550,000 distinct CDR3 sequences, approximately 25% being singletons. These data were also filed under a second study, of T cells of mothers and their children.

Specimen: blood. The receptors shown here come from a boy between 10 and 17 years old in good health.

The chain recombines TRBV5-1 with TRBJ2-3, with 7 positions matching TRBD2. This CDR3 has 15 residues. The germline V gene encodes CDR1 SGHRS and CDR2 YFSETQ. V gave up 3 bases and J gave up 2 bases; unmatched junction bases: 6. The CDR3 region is CASSSSGDNTDTQYF. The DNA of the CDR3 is TGCGCCAGCAGCTCAAGCGGGGATAACACAGATACGCAGTATTTT.

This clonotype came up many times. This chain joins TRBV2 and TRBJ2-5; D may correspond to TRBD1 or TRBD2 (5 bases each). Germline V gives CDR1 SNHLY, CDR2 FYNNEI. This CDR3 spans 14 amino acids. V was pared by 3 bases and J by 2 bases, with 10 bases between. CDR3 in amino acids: CASSDGTTQETQYF. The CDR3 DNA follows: TGTGCCAGCAGTGATGGGACGACTCAAGAGACCCAGTACTTC.

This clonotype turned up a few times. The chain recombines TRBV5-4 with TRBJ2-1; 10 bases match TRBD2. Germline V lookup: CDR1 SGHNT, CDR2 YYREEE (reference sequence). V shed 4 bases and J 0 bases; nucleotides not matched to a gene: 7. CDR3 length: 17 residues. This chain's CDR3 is CASSPAGGDPSYNEQFF. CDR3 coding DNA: TGTGCCAGCAGCCCAGCGGGAGGGGACCCCTCCTACAATGAGCAGTTCTTC.

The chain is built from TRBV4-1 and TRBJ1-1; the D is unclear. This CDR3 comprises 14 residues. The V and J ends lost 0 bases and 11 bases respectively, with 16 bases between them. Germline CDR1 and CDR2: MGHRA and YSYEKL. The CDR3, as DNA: TGCGCCAGCAGCCAAGATCAGGACCTTTTGGGGGCTTTCTTT. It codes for CASSQDQDLLGAFF.

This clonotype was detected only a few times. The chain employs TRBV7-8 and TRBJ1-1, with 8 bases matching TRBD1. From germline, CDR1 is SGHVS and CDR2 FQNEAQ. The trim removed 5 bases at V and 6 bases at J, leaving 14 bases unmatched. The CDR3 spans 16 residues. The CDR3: CASSLVTGQDNPEAFF. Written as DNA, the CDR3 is TGTGCCAGCAGCCTAGTCACGGGACAGGATAATCCTGAAGCTTTCTTT.

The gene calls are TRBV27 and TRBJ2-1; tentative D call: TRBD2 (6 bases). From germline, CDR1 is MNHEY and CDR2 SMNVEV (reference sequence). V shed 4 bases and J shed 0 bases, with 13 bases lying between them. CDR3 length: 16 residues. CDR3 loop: CASSSTDYTSYNEQFF. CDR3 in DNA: TGTGCCAGCAGTTCCACGGACTATACCTCCTACAATGAGCAGTTCTTC.

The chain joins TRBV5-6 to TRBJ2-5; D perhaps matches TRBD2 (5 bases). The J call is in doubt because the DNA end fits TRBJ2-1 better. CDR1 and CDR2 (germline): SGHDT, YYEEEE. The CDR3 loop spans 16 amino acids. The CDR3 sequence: CASSLASVGADNEQFF. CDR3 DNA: TGTGCCAGCAGCTTGGCCTCGGTGGGAGCGGACAATGAGCAGTTCTTC.

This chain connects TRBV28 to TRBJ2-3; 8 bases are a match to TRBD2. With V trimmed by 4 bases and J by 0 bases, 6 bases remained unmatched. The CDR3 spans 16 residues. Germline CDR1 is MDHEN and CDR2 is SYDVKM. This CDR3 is CASSSPQRGSTDTQYF. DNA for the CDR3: TGTGCCAGCAGTTCACCTCAGCGGGGGAGCACAGATACGCAGTATTTT.

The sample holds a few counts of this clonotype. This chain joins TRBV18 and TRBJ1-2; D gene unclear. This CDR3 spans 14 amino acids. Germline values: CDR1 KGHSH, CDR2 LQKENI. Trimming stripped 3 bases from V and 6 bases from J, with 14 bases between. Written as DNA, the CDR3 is TGTGCCAGCTCACCTTCTGGGTACCGGGATGGCTACACCTTC. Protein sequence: CASSPSGYRDGYTF.

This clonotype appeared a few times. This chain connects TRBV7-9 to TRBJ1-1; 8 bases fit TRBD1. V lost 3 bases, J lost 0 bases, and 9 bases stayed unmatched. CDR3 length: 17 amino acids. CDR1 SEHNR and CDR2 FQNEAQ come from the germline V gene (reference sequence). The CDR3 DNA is TGTGCCAGCAGCTTTCGGGGCAGGGGGCAGGTGAACACTGAAGCTTTCTTT. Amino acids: CASSFRGRGQVNTEAFF.

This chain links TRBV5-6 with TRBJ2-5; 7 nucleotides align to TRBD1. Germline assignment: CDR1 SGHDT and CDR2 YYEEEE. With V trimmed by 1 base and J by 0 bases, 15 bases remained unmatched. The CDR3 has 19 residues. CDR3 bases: TGTGCCAGCAGCTTGTTTTGGTCGGAACAGGGGACGTACCAAGAGACCCAGTACTTC. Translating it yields CASSLFWSEQGTYQETQYF.

CDR3 in DNA: TGTGCCAGCAGCCAATACTTAACAGGGGGGAGTAGCCACTTT. Residues: CASSQYLTGGSSHF. V usage is TRBV7-2 and J usage is TRBJ1-6; 8 bases fit TRBD1. The CDR3 covers 14 residues. Trimming removed 5 bases from V and 18 bases from J; junction bases left unmatched: 15. The germline V gene has CDR1 SGHTA and CDR2 FQGNSA. Full variable domain (outside the CDR3, taken from reference TRBV7-2 and TRBJ1-6): GAGVSQSPSNKVTEKGKDVELRCDPISGHTALYWYRQSLGQGLEFLIYFQGNSAPDKSGLPSDRFSAERTGGSVSTLTIQRTQQEDSAVYLCASSQYLTGGSSHFGNGTRLTVT.

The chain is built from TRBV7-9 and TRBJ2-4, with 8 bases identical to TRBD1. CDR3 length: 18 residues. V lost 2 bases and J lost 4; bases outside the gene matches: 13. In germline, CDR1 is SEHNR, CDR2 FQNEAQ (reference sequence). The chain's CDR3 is CASSLRQGSREGKNIQYF. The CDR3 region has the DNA TGTGCCAGCAGCTTACGACAGGGGTCAAGAGAGGGGAAAAACATTCAGTACTTC. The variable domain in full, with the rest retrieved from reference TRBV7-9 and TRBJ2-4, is DTGVSQNPRHKITKRGQNVTFRCDPISEHNRLYWYRQTLGQGPEFLTYFQNEAQLEKSRLLSDRFSAERPKGSFSTLEIQRTEQGDSAMYLCASSLRQGSREGKNIQYFGAGTRLSVL.

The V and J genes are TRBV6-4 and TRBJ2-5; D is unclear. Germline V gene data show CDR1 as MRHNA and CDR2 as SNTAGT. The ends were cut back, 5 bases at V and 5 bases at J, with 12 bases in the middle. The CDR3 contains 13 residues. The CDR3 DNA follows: TGTGCCAGCAGTATGGGCCCCGAGGAGACCCAGTACTTC. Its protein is CASSMGPEETQYF.

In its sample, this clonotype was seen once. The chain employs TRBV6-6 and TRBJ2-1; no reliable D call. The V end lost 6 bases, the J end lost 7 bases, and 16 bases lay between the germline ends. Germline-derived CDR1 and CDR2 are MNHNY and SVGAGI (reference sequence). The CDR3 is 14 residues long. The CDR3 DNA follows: TGTGCCAGCAGCTCCGCCTCGACGGTTAATGAGCAGTTCTTC. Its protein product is CASSSASTVNEQFF.

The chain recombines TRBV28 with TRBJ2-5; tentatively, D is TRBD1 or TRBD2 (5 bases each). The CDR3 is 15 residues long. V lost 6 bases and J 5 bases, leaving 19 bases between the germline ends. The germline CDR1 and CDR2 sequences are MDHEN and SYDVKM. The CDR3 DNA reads TGTGCCAGCAGCCCTTTGGGGGAACTGCGGGAGACCCAGTACTTC. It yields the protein CASSPLGELRETQYF.

The CDR3 loop reads CASSLEAGPREQYF. In DNA form, the CDR3 reads TGTGCCAGCAGCTTAGAGGCAGGACCTCGGGAGCAGTACTTC. The chain employs TRBV7-2 and TRBJ2-7; no firm D call. Per the germline V gene, CDR1 is SGHTA and CDR2 is FQGNSA. This CDR3 is 14 amino acids long. V lost 1 base and J lost 7, with 14 bases in between.

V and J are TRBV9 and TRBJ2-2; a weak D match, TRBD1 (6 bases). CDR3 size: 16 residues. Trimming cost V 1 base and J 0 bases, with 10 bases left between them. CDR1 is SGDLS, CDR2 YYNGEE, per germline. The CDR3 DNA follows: TGTGCCAGCAGCGTATCGACAGGTTCGAACACCGGGGAGCTGTTTTTT. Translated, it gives CASSVSTGSNTGELFF. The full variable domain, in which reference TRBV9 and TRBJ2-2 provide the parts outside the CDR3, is DSGVTQTPKHLITATGQRVTLRCSPRSGDLSVYWYQQSLDQGLQFLIQYYNGEERAKGNILERFSAQQFPDLHSELNLSSLELGDSALYFCASSVSTGSNTGELFFGEGSRLTVL.

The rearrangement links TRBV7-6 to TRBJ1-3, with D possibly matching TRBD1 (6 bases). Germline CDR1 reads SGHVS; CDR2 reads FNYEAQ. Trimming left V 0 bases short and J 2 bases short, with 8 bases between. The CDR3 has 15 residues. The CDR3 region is CASSLAYRAGNTIYF. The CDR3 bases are TGTGCCAGCAGCTTAGCGTACAGGGCTGGAAACACCATATATTTT.

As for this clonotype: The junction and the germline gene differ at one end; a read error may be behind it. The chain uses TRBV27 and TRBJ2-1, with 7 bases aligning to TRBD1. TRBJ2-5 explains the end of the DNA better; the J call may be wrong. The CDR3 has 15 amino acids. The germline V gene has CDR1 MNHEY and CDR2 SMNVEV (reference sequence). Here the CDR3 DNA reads TGCGCCAGCCGCATACGGCGGACAGGAAGAGAGACCCAGTACTTC. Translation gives CASRIRRTGRETQYF.

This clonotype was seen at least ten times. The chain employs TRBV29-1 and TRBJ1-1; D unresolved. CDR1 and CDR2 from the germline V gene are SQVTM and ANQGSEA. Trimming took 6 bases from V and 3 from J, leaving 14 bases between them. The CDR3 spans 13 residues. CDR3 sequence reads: CSVYTVLDTEAFF. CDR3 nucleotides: TGCAGCGTCTATACAGTACTAGACACTGAAGCTTTCTTT.

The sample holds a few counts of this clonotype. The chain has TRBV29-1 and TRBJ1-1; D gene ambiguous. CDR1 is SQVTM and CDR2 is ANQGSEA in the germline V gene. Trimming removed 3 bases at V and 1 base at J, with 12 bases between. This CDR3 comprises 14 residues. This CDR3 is CSVDPPSTNTEAFF. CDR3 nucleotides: TGCAGCGTTGATCCCCCCAGTACGAACACTGAAGCTTTCTTT.

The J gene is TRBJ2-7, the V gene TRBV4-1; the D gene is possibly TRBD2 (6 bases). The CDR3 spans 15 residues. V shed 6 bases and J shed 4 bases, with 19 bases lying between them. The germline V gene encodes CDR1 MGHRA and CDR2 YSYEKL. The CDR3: CASSTIGGRKYEQYF. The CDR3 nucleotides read TGCGCCAGCAGTACAATAGGAGGGAGAAAGTACGAGCAGTACTTC.

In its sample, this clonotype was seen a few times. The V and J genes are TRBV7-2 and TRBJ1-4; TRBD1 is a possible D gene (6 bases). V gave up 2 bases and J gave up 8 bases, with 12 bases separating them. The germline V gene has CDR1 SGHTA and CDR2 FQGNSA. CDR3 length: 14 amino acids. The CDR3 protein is CASSLSGAREKLFF. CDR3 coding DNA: TGTGCCAGCAGCTTATCGGGGGCGCGGGAAAAACTGTTTTTT.

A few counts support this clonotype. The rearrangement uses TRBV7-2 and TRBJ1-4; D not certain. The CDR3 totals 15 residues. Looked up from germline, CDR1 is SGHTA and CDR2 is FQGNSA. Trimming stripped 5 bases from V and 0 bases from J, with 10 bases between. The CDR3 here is CASSIVSTTNEKLFF. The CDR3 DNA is TGTGCCAGCAGCATAGTCAGCACAACTAATGAAAAACTGTTTTTT.

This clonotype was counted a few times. CDR3 bases: TGTGCCAGCAGCGGACGGACAGTTTCGAAATCCGGAAACACCATATATTTT. Translating gives CASSGRTVSKSGNTIYF. The chain carries TRBV28 and TRBJ1-3; tentative D call: TRBD1 (6 bases). V lost 6 bases and J 4 bases, leaving 22 bases between the germline ends. This CDR3 is built from 17 residues. The V gene's germline CDR1 is MDHEN and CDR2 SYDVKM. The whole variable domain, remainder taken from reference TRBV28 and TRBJ1-3, is DVKVTQSSRYLVKRTGEKVFLECVQDMDHENMFWYRQDPGLGLRLIYFSYDVKMKEKGDIPEGYSVSREKKERFSLILESASTNQTSMYLCASSGRTVSKSGNTIYFGEGSWLTVV.

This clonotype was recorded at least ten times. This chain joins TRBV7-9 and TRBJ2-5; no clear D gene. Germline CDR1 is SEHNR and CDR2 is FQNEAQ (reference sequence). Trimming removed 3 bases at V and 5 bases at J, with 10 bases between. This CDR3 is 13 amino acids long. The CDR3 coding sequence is TGTGCCAGCAGCTTTTCCGGAGAGGAGACCCAGTACTTC. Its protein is CASSFSGEETQYF.